This TCR beta chain was observed in a study of cytomegalovirus exposure and HLA in healthy donors. Study-level points and caveats: Segments of the TCR beta V type were, in most cases, productive about 87% or about 30% of the time in an earlier analysis. The classifier, whose performance was assessed in both the original and validation cohorts, reportedly diagnosed cytomegalovirus status with high specificity and sensitivity.

The CDR3 contains 15 residues. Germline loops: CDR1 SGHVS, CDR2 FQNEAQ. The trim removed 3 bases at V and 5 bases at J, leaving 7 bases unmatched. 13 Jbeta primers and 60 Vbeta primers were used for the PCR. Sequencing used immunoSEQ multiplex PCR; TCRdb keeps in-frame clones, though not all of them. The table lists 150,000 to 200,000 clones, 62% of them singletons, with about 3.2% in the top ten. As for this clone: The antigen is undetermined.

The V and J genes are TRBV7-8 and TRBJ2-7, with 10 bases fitting TRBD1. The specimen sequenced was PBMCs. The sequence was collected from a man in his forties in good health and CMV-seronegative. The CDR3 coding sequence is TGTGCCAGCAGCTTTCGGGACAGGGGACTCCACGAGCAGTACTTC. Encoded protein: CASSFRDRGLHEQYF.